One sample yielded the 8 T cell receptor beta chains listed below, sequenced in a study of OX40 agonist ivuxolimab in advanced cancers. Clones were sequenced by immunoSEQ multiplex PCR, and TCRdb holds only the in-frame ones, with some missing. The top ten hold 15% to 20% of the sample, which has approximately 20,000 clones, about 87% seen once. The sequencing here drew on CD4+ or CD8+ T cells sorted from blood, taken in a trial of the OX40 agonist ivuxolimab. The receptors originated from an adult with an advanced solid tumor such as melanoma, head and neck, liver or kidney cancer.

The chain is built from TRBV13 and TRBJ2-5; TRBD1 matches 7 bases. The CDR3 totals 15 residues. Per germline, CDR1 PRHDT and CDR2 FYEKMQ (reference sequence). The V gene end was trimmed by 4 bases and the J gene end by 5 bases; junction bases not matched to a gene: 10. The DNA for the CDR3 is TGTGCCAGCAGCTCCCGACAGGGCGAAGGGGAGACCCAGTACTTC. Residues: CASSSRQGEGETQYF.

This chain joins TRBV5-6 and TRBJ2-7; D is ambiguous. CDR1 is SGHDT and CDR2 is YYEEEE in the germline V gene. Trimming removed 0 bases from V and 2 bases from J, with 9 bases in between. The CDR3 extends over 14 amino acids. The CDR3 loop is CASSLGGWAYEQYF. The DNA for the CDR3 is TGTGCCAGCAGCTTGGGCGGATGGGCCTACGAGCAGTACTTC.

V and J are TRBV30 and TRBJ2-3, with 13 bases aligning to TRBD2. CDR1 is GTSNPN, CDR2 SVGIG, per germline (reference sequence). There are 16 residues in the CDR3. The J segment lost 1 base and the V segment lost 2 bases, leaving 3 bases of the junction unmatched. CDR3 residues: CAWSSGLAGGTDTQYF. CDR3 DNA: TGTGCCTGGAGTTCCGGACTAGCGGGGGGCACAGATACGCAGTATTTT.

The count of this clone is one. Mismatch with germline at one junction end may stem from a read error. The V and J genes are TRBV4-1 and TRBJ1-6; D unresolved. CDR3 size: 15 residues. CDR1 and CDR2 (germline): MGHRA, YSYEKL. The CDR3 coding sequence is TGCGCCAGCAGCGAAGACACCTACTATAATTCACCCCTCCACTTT. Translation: CASSEDTYYNSPLHF.

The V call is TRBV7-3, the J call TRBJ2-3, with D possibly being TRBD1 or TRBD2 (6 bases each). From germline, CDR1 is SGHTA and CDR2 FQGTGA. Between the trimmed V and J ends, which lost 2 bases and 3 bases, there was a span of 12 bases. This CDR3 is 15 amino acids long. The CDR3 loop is CASSLSGGPTDTQYF. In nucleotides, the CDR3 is TGTGCCAGCAGCTTATCCGGGGGCCCTACAGATACGCAGTATTTT.

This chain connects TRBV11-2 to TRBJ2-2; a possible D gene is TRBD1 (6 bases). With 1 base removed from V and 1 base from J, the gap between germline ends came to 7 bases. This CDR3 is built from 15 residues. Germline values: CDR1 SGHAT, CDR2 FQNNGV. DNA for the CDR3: TGTGCCAGCAGCTTAGGACAGGTGAACACCGGGGAGCTGTTTTTT. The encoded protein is CASSLGQVNTGELFF.

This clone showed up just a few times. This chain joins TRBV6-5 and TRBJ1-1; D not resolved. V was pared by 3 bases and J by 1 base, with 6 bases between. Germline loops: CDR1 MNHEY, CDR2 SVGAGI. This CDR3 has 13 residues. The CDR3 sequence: CASSYRQNTEAFF. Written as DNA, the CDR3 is TGTGCCAGCAGTTATAGGCAGAACACTGAAGCTTTCTTT.

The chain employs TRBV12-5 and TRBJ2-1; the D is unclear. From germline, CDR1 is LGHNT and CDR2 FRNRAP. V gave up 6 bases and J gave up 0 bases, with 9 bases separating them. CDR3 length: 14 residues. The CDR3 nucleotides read TGTGCTAGTGGACCCAACTTCTCCTACAATGAGCAGTTCTTC. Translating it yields CASGPNFSYNEQFF.